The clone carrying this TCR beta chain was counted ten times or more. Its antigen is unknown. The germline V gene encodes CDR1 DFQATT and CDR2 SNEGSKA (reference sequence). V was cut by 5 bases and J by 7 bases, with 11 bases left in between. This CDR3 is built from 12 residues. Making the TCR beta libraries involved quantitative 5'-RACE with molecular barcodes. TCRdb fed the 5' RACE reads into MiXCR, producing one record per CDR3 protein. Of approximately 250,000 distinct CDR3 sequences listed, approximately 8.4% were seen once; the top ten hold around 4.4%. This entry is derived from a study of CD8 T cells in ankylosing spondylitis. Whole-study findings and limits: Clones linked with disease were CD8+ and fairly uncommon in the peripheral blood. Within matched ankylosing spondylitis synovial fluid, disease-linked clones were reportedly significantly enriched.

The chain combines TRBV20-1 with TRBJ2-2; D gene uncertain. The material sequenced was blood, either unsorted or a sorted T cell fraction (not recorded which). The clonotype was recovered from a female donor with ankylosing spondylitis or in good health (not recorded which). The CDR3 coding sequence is TGCAGTGCTCTGGGTTCTCGCGGGGAGCTGTTTTTT. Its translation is CSALGSRGELFF.